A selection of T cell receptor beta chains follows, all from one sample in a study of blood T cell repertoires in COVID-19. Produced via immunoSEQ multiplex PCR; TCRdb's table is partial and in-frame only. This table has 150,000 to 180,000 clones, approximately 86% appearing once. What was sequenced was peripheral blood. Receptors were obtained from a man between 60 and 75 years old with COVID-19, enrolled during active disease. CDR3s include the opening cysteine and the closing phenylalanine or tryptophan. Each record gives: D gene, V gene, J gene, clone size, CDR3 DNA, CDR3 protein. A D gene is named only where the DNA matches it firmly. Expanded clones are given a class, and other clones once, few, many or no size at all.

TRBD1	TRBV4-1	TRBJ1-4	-	TGCGCCAGCAGCCAGGGACAGGGACATGAAAAACTGTTTTTT	CASSQGQGHEKLFF
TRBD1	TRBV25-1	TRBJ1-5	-	TGTGCCAGCGCCGGGACAGGGAGTAATCAGCCCCAGCATTTT	CASAGTGSNQPQHF
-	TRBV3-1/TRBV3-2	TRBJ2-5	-	TGTGCCAGCAGCCGACAGGAACGGGAGACCCAGTACTTC	CASSRQERETQYF
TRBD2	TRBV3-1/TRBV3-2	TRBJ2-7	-	TGTGCCAGCAGCCAAGGGGGAGGGTCATCCTACGAGCAGTACTTC	CASSQGGGSSYEQYF
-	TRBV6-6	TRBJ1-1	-	TGTGCCAGCAGGGACATCAGAGCCAACACTGAAGCTTTCTTT	CASRDIRANTEAFF
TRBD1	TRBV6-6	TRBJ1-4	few	TGTGCCAGCGGGACAGCCCTAACAACTAATGAAAAACTGTTTTTT	CASGTALTTNEKLFF
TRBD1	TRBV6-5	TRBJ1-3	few	TGTGCCAGCAGTCCGGGACAGGGTGGAAACACCATATATTTT	CASSPGQGGNTIYF
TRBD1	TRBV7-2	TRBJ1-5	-	TGTGCCAGCAGCCAAAAGGGACAGACCCAGCCCCAGCATTTT	CASSQKGQTQPQHF
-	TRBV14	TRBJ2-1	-	TGTGCCAGCAGCCCCCAGGGTTGGGAGCAGTTCTTC	CASSPQGWEQFF
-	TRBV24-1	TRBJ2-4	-	TGTGCCACCAGTGGAGACAATAAAAACATTCAGTACTTC	CATSGDNKNIQYF
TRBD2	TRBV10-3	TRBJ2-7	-	TGTGCCATCAGCCCGGGACTAGCGGGAGGTATGGGGCAGTACTTC	CAISPGLAGGMGQYF
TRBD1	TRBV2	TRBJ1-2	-	TGTGCCAGATCCACAGGGGGCGGCGGCTACACCTTC	CARSTGGGGYTF
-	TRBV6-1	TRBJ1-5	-	TGTGCCAGCAGTGAAGACAGGGTTAGCAATCAGCCCCAGCATTTT	CASSEDRVSNQPQHF
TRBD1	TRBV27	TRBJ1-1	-	TGTGCCAGCTGTGCCGGGACAGTTTTTAACACTGAAGCTTTCTTT	CASCAGTVFNTEAFF
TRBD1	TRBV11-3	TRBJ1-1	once	TGTGCCAGCAGCTTAGATCTTGGGACAGGGGGCCGGTACACTGAAGCTTTCTTT	CASSLDLGTGGRYTEAFF
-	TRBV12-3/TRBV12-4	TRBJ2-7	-	TGTGCCAGCAGGTATACTAACGAGCAGTACTTC	CASRYTNEQYF
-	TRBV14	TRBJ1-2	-	TGTGCCAGCAGCCAAGATTTAGTAGGACAGTACTATGGCTACACCTTC	CASSQDLVGQYYGYTF
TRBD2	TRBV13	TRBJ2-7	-	TGTGCCAGCAGAATAACTAGCGGAGCGACCTACGAGCAGTACTTC	CASRITSGATYEQYF
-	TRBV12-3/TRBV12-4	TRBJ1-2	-	TGTGCCAGCAGTTTGAGGGGGTATAATGGCTACACCTTC	CASSLRGYNGYTF
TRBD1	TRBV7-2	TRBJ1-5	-	TGTGCCAGCAGTAGACAGGGGGCTGGTCAGCCCCAGCATTTT	CASSRQGAGQPQHF
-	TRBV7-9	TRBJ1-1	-	TGTGCCAGCAGCTCTGTGGGGGGGGCTCGGACTGAAGCTTTCTTT	CASSSVGGARTEAFF
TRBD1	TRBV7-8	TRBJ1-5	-	TGTGCCAGCAGCTTAAACGCACAGGGGTTGATGGAGCCCCAGCATTTT	CASSLNAQGLMEPQHF
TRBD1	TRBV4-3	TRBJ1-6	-	TGCGCCAGCAGCCAAGATTCGGCAGGGGGTTCACCCCTCCACTTT	CASSQDSAGGSPLHF
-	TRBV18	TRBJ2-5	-	TGTGCCAGCTCCGACTACGGCGAGACCCAGTACTTC	CASSDYGETQYF
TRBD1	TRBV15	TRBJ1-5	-	TGTGCCACCAGCAGAACCAGGGACAGGATCAATCAGCCCCAGCATTTT	CATSRTRDRINQPQHF